This T cell receptor beta chain emerged from a study of T cell repertoires in cytomegalovirus infection. On the study more broadly: Public TCR beta signature analysis indicated the presence of both CMV infection and matching HLA type.

The length of the CDR3 is 16 residues. Per the germline V gene, CDR1 is SEHNR and CDR2 is FQNEAQ (reference sequence). V shed 0 bases and J 5 bases; nucleotides not matched to a gene: 10. Study outcomes and limitations: Individuals carrying CMV plus the relevant HLA were identified by cumulative frequency of public TCR beta families. The ex vivo response was dominated by HLA-C-restricted CMV-specific TCR beta clonotypes.

From the reads, TCRdb called clonotypes with MiXCR, one entry per CDR3 protein. This sample yields hundreds of thousands of distinct CDR3 sequences, of which 24% are seen a single time; roughly 8% belongs to the top ten. This clonotype was seen at least ten times. What it recognizes is unknown. The clonotype comes from a human donor in good health (CMV status not recorded). Some clones in this sample may be carry-over from other donors' samples. This chain joins TRBV7-9 and TRBJ2-7, with TRBD1 matching over 7 bases. The specimen was CD8+ T cells from PBMCs. CDR3: CASSLAPGQKKDEQYF. The CDR3 nucleotides are TGTGCCAGCAGCTTAGCACCGGGACAGAAGAAGGACGAGCAGTACTTC.